This T cell receptor beta chain is from a study of Siglec-9 on CD8 T cells in melanoma. Notes on the study in general: An effector memory CD8+ T-cell subset seemingly accumulating in melanoma was reportedly marked and regulated by Siglec-9.

CDR1 and CDR2 (germline): MGHDK, SYGVNS. There are 14 residues in the CDR3. Trimming at V came to 5 bases and at J to 4 bases, leaving 5 bases not matched to a gene. A word on this clone: The target antigen is unknown.

The assay was immunoSEQ multiplex PCR, and TCRdb's table has in-frame clones only and misses some. The table has 25,000 to 35,000 clones, 80% seen once; the top ten hold 5.8%. The origin of this receptor is a human donor in good health. V and J are TRBV25-1 and TRBJ1-2; 9 bases are shared with TRBD1. Sequencing input: Siglec-9- CD8+ T cells sorted from blood. CDR3 amino acids: CASSMDRGPYGYTF. In nucleotides, the CDR3 is TGTGCCAGCAGTATGGACAGGGGACCCTATGGCTACACCTTC.